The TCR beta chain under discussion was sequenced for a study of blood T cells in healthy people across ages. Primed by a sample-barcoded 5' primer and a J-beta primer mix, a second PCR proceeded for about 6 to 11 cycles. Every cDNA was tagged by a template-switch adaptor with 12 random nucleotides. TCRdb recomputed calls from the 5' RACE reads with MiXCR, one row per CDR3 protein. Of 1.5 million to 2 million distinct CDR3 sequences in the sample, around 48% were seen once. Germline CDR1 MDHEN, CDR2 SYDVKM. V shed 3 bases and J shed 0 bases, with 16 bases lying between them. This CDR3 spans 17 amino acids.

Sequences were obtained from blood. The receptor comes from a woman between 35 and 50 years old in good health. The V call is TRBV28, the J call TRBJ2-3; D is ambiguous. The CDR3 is CASSFRTESSSTDTQYF. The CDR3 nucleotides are TGTGCCAGCAGTTTTCGGACGGAAAGTTCTAGCACAGATACGCAGTATTTT.